This TCR beta chain was captured by sequencing in a study of T cell responses to AZD1222 COVID-19 vaccine. Broader study findings: Spike-specific TCR breadth and depth both grew after two AZD1222 doses. Clonal diversity was possibly underestimated, and the donors were mostly white British, with more females. Seropositive at baseline were only a handful of AZD1222 recipients.

Method: immunoSEQ multiplex PCR; TCRdb's copy keeps in-frame clones and lacks some. This table holds 150,000 or so clones, 87% found once. About this clone: Its antigen remains unknown.

There are 17 residues in the CDR3. V lost 3 bases, J lost 0 bases, and 6 bases stayed unmatched. From germline, CDR1 is SGHRS and CDR2 YFSETQ. Second-dose recipients at about 4 or about 12 weeks were treated as one pooled group. The sequence derives from an adult who received the AZD1222 COVID-19 vaccine. The chain couples TRBV5-1 to TRBJ2-1, with TRBD2 matching 10 bases. This specimen was peripheral blood, taken 28 days after the second AZD1222 dose. The CDR3 DNA reads TGCGCCAGCAGCTATTCTCCTAGCGGGAGCTCCTACAATGAGCAGTTCTTC. Residues: CASSYSPSGSSYNEQFF.